These 12 T cell receptor beta chains originate from one sample sequenced in a study of cytomegalovirus exposure and HLA in healthy donors. The PCR had 60 Vbeta and 13 Jbeta primers. Method: immunoSEQ multiplex PCR; TCRdb's copy keeps in-frame clones and lacks some. The table has 150,000 or so clones, 70% to 80% seen once; the top ten hold approximately 8%. Sample: PBMCs. The receptors come from a man aged 30-40 years in good health and CMV-seropositive.

This clone was counted a few times. J is TRBJ2-5 and V is TRBV7-2; no reliable D call. The length of the CDR3 is 15 residues. V was clipped by 1 base and J by 5 bases, with 14 bases between them. Germline V gene lookup returns CDR1 SGHTA and CDR2 FQGNSA. CDR3 in DNA: TGTGCCAGCAGCTTAGAGTATCTGCCGCGGGAGACCCAGTACTTC. Amino acid sequence: CASSLEYLPRETQYF.

The chain recombines TRBV7-2 with TRBJ1-4; the D is unclear. CDR1 and CDR2 (germline): SGHTA, FQGNSA. This CDR3 region has 15 residues. Trimming pared 1 base from V and 7 bases from J, leaving 13 bases between. The chain's CDR3 is CASSLGNLGGEKLFF. The CDR3 DNA reads as TGTGCCAGCAGCTTAGGGAATCTTGGCGGTGAAAAACTGTTTTTT.

The genes are TRBV5-1 and TRBJ2-2; no firm D call. The CDR3 length is 14 residues. V was shortened by 5 bases and J by 5 bases, with 13 bases between the two germline ends. Germline V gene lookup returns CDR1 SGHRS and CDR2 YFSETQ. CDR3: CASRLGPETGELFF. The CDR3 region has the DNA TGCGCCAGCAGACTGGGCCCCGAGACCGGGGAGCTGTTTTTT.

The J gene is TRBJ1-3, the V gene TRBV30; D gene unclear. Trimming shortened V by 1 base and J by 0 bases, and 10 bases separated the two germline ends. The CDR3 totals 15 residues. The germline V gene has CDR1 GTSNPN and CDR2 SVGIG (reference sequence). DNA of the CDR3: TGTGCCTGGAGTGCCACGTCGAGCTCTGGAAACACCATATATTTT. Amino acid sequence: CAWSATSSSGNTIYF.

The chain is built from TRBV27 and TRBJ2-7, with unresolved D. Trimming removed 3 bases at V and 3 bases at J, with 9 bases between. The CDR3 contains 13 residues. Germline CDR1 and CDR2: MNHEY and SMNVEV (reference sequence). CDR3 sequence reads: CASSLGPGYEQYF. Written as DNA, the CDR3 is TGTGCCAGCAGTTTGGGCCCAGGCTACGAGCAGTACTTC.

The chain combines TRBV6-5 with TRBJ2-1; D possibly corresponds to TRBD1 (5 bases). Trimming cost V 3 bases and J 0 bases, with 12 bases left between them. CDR1 MNHEY and CDR2 SVGAGI come from the germline V gene. This CDR3 is 16 amino acids long. The CDR3 sequence is CASSYRAQGSYNEQFF. The CDR3, as DNA: TGTGCCAGCAGTTATAGGGCCCAGGGCTCCTACAATGAGCAGTTCTTC.

V gene TRBV9 combines with J gene TRBJ1-4; D not resolved. Trimming stripped 4 bases from V and 0 bases from J, with 7 bases between. Germline V CDR1 and CDR2: SGDLS, YYNGEE. The CDR3 sequence is 14 residues long. The CDR3: CASSPQATNEKLFF. Written as DNA, the CDR3 is TGTGCCAGCAGCCCCCAGGCAACTAATGAAAAACTGTTTTTT. Complete variable domain (other parts from reference TRBV9 and TRBJ1-4): DSGVTQTPKHLITATGQRVTLRCSPRSGDLSVYWYQQSLDQGLQFLIQYYNGEERAKGNILERFSAQQFPDLHSELNLSSLELGDSALYFCASSPQATNEKLFFGSGTQLSVL.

The genes are TRBV19 and TRBJ1-2; 7 nucleotides match TRBD1. With V trimmed by 7 bases and J by 3 bases, 2 bases remained unmatched. This CDR3 spans 12 amino acids. Germline CDR1 LNHDA, CDR2 SQIVND (reference sequence). CDR3 bases: TGTGCCAGTACCGACAGGGACTATGGCTACACCTTC. Translating it yields CASTDRDYGYTF.

The V gene is TRBV4-3, the J gene TRBJ1-2, with D uncertain. The germline V gene has CDR1 LGHNA and CDR2 YSLEER. The CDR3 is made up of 15 amino acids. Trimming removed 0 bases from V and 3 bases from J, with 11 bases in between. This CDR3 reads CASSQDRQAYYGYTF. The CDR3 DNA reads as TGCGCCAGCAGCCAAGATAGGCAGGCCTACTATGGCTACACCTTC.

V and J are TRBV7-8 and TRBJ1-4; 8 bases match TRBD1. The V segment lost 2 bases and the J segment 8 bases; nucleotides outside the gene matches: 7. Germline values: CDR1 SGHVS, CDR2 FQNEAQ. The CDR3 spans 15 residues. This CDR3 reads CASSLNPGGMEKLFF. CDR3 bases: TGTGCCAGCAGCTTAAACCCAGGGGGCATGGAAAAACTGTTTTTT.

The chain joins TRBV5-1 to TRBJ2-7, with D perhaps matching TRBD2 (6 bases). V was pared by 3 bases and J by 3 bases, with 16 bases between. The CDR3 totals 15 residues. Germline CDR1 reads SGHRS; CDR2 reads YFSETQ. DNA for the CDR3: TGCGCCAGCAGCTGGGGGGACCAGACCTACTACGAGCAGTACTTC. It is translated as CASSWGDQTYYEQYF. The full variable domain, in which reference TRBV5-1 and TRBJ2-7 provide the parts outside the CDR3, is KAGVTQTPRYLIKTRGQQVTLSCSPISGHRSVSWYQQTPGQGLQFLFEYFSETQRNKGNFPGRFSGRQFSNSRSEMNVSTLELGDSALYLCASSWGDQTYYEQYFGPGTRLTVT.

This clone occurred many times. The chain joins TRBV4-3 to TRBJ1-2; unclear D gene. V was trimmed by 6 bases and J by 8 bases, leaving 16 bases between them. The CDR3 covers 13 residues. Germline V gene data show CDR1 as LGHNA and CDR2 as YSLEER. CDR3: CASSHTVSRGYTF. The CDR3 nucleotides read TGCGCCAGCAGTCATACAGTATCCAGAGGCTACACCTTC.